This paragraph covers one T cell receptor (beta chain) sequence. Per the original data handling: Reference gene primer amplification in the assay estimated nucleated cell counts. The table came from immunoSEQ multiplex PCR; TCRdb's copy has only in-frame clones and leaves some out. From that table come the V and J calls and clone size; the DNA was used to work out D and trimming. The profile shows approximately 280,000 clones, about 89% of them singletons. The data are from a study of blood T cell repertoires in COVID-19. For the study at large: Whether acute or convalescent, the COVID-19 samples came from the United States, Italy and Spain. Nucleic acid was either cDNA or gDNA, and it came from T cells, B-cell-depleted T cells, or PBMCs.

The CDR3 runs 15 residues. The trim removed 7 bases at V and 4 bases at J, leaving 11 bases unmatched. CDR1 SNHLY and CDR2 FYNNEI come from the germline V gene. This sequence was found in a man in his forties or fifties with acute or convalescent COVID-19. The sequencing input was peripheral blood. The chain links TRBV2 to TRBJ2-5, with 8 nucleotides matching TRBD1. The CDR3 DNA follows: TGTGCCAGCAAATTGACAGGGGCCGGCGTAGAGACCCAGTACTTC. Its translation is CASKLTGAGVETQYF.